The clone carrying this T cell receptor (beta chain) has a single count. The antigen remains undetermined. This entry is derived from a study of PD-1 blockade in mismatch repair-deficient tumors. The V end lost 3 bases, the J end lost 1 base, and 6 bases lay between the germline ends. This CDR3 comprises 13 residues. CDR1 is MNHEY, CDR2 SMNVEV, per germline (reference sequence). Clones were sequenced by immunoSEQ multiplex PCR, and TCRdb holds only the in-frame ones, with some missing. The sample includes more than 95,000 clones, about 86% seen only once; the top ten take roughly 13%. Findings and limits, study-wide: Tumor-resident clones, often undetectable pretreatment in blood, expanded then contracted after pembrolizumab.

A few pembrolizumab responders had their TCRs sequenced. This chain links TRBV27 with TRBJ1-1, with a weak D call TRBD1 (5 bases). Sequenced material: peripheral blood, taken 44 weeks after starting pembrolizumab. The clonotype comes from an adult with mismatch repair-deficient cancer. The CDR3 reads CASSFRANTEAFF. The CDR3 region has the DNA TGTGCCAGCAGTTTCAGGGCGAACACTGAAGCTTTCTTT.